This T cell receptor (beta chain) derives from a study of CD8+ T cells in alopecia areata. Documented treatment: oral pan-JAK inhibitor, 5-10 mg twice daily. RNA was isolated and reverse transcribed to cDNA, the sequencing template. Sequencing used immunoSEQ multiplex PCR; TCRdb keeps in-frame clones, though not all of them. The sample lists some 190,000 clones; over 55% were seen once. Per germline, CDR1 MNHEY and CDR2 SVGAGI. V was shortened by 0 bases and J by 12 bases, with 17 bases between the two germline ends. The CDR3 sequence is 14 residues long. The sequence derives from a human donor with alopecia areata. The input for sequencing was CD4+ T cells sorted from blood, taken at week 24, from a patient treated with tofacitinib. The genes are TRBV6-5 and TRBJ1-2, with TRBD1 as a possible D gene (5 bases). Here the CDR3 reads CASSYSIGGESDTF. CDR3 DNA sequence: TGTGCCAGCAGTTACTCGATCGGGGGAGAGTCCGACACCTTC.